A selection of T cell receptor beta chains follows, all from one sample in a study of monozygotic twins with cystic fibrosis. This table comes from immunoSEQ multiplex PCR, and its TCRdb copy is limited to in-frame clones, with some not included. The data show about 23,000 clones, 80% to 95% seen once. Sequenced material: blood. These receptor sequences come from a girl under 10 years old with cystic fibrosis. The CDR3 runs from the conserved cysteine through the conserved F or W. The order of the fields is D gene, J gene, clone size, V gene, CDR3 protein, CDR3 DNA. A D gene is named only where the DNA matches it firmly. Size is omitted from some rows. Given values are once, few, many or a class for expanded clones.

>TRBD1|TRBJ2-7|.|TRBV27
CASSWTGRKDEQYF
TGTGCCAGCAGTTGGACAGGGAGGAAGGACGAGCAGTACTTC
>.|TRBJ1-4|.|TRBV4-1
CASRGGNPGEKLFF
TGCGCCAGCAGGGGGGGCAACCCGGGTGAAAAACTGTTTTTT
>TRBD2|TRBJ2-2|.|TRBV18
CASSPMTRTGLAGMNTGELFF
TGTGCCAGCTCACCGATGACAAGGACGGGACTAGCGGGGATGAACACCGGGGAGCTGTTTTTT
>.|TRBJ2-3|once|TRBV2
CASGNGGDTDTQYF
TGTGCCAGTGGGAACGGGGGAGACACAGATACGCAGTATTTT
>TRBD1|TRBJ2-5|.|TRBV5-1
CASSRGQGETQYF
TGCGCCAGCAGCCGCGGACAGGGAGAGACCCAGTACTTC
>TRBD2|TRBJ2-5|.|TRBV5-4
CASTRIAGEETQYF
TGTGCCAGCACCCGCATAGCGGGGGAAGAGACCCAGTACTTC
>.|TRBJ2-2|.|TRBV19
CASSIVRGAANIPNTGELFF
TGTGCCAGTAGTATAGTTAGGGGGGCAGCGAACATACCGAACACCGGGGAGCTGTTTTTT
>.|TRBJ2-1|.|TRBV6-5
CASSSDFYNEQFF
TGTGCCAGCAGTTCGGACTTCTACAATGAGCAGTTCTTC
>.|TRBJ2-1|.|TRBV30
CAWSGYGNRDEQFF
TGTGCCTGGAGTGGTTACGGGAATAGAGATGAGCAGTTCTTC
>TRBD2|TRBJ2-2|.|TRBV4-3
CASSPRGRAGELFF
TGCGCCAGCAGCCCGCGGGGGAGGGCCGGGGAGCTGTTTTTT
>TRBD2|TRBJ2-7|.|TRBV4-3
CASSQDLTSGGPGREQYF
TGCGCCAGCAGCCAAGATCTGACTAGCGGGGGCCCCGGGAGGGAGCAGTACTTC
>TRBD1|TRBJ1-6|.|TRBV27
CASSSRTGRSYNSPLHF
TGTGCCAGCAGTTCCAGGACAGGGAGGTCCTATAATTCACCCCTCCACTTT
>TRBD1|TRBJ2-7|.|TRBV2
CASRRQGRYEQYF
TGTGCCAGCAGAAGACAGGGTCGGTACGAGCAGTACTTC
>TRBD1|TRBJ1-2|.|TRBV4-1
CASSQRGLDVYYGYTF
TGCGCCAGCAGCCAAAGGGGGCTGGATGTATACTATGGCTACACCTTC
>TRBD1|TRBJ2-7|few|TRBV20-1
CSGPTGNEQYF
TGCAGTGGCCCGACAGGGAACGAGCAGTACTTC
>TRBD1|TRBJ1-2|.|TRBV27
CASSFEGADGYTF
TGTGCCAGCAGTTTCGAGGGGGCGGATGGCTACACCTTC
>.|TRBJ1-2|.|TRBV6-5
CASSYSGAAHLYGYTF
TGTGCCAGCAGTTACTCAGGGGCTGCTCATCTCTATGGCTACACCTTC
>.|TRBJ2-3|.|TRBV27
CASSFLGGRDTDTQYF
TGTGCCAGCAGTTTTTTAGGGGGGCGCGACACAGATACGCAGTATTTT
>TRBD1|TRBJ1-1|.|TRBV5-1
CASSFGTGANTEAFF
TGCGCCAGCAGCTTCGGGACAGGGGCTAACACTGAAGCTTTCTTT
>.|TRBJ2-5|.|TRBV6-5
CASSSPPQETQYF
TGTGCCAGCAGTTCTCCCCCACAAGAGACCCAGTACTTC
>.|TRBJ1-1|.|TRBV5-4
CASSFGPKAFF
TGTGCCAGCAGCTTTGGTCCTAAGGCTTTCTTT
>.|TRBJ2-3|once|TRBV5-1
CASSGTRSSKSTDTQYF
TGCGCCAGCAGCGGGACCCGGTCAAGTAAGAGCACAGATACGCAGTATTTT
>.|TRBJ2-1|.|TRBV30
CAFQGSYNEQFF
TGTGCCTTCCAGGGTTCCTACAATGAGCAGTTCTTC
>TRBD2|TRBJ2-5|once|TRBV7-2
CASSLVGLAGGRETQYF
TGTGCCAGCAGCTTAGTGGGACTAGCGGGGGGGAGAGAGACCCAGTACTTC
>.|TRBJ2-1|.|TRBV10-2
CASTSWNSDYNEQFF
TGCGCCAGCACCTCGTGGAACAGCGATTACAATGAGCAGTTCTTC
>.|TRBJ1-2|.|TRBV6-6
CASSTGPYGYTF
TGTGCCAGCAGCACCGGACCGTATGGCTACACCTTC
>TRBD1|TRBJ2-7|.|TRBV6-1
CASRATPDRVGEQYF
TGTGCCAGCAGGGCCACACCCGACAGGGTTGGCGAGCAGTACTTC
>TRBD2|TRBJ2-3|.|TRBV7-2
CASRQRTSALTDTQYF
TGTGCCAGCAGACAGAGGACTAGCGCTCTCACAGATACGCAGTATTTT
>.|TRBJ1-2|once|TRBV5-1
CASSLGDHRENYGYTF
TGCGCCAGCAGCTTGGGGGACCACAGGGAAAACTATGGCTACACCTTC
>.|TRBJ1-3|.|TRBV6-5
CASRTKGNTIYF
TGTGCCAGCCGGACAAAAGGAAACACCATATATTTT
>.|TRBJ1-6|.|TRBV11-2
CASSLDRGGPLHF
TGTGCCAGCAGCTTAGATCGGGGGGGGCCCCTCCACTTT
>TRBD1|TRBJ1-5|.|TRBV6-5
CASSRRQGNQPQHF
TGTGCCAGCAGTCGTCGACAGGGGAATCAGCCCCAGCATTTT
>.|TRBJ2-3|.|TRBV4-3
CASSQDVAGTYSTDTQYF
TGCGCCAGCAGCCAAGATGTGGCCGGGACGTACAGCACAGATACGCAGTATTTT
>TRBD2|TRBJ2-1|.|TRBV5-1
CASSFIAGSLNEQFF
TGCGCCAGCAGCTTCATAGCGGGGTCACTCAATGAGCAGTTCTTC
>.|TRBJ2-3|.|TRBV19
CASSSGAGTDTQYF
TGTGCCAGTAGTTCCGGGGCGGGCACAGATACGCAGTATTTT
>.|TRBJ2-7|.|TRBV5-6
CASSLVRESYEQYF
TGTGCCAGCAGCTTGGTCAGGGAATCGTACGAGCAGTACTTC
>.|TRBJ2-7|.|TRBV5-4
CASSLDLGSNYEQYF
TGTGCCAGCAGCTTGGATCTGGGGTCTAACTACGAGCAGTACTTC
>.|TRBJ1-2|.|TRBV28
CASSPVADYYGYTF
TGTGCCAGCAGCCCCGTGGCGGACTACTATGGCTACACCTTC
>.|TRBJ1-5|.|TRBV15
CATSRVLTAVNQPQHF
TGTGCCACCAGCAGAGTGTTAACGGCAGTCAATCAGCCCCAGCATTTT
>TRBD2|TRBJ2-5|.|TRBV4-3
CASSLGGAVEETQYF
TGCGCCAGCAGCCTCGGGGGGGCAGTAGAAGAGACCCAGTACTTC
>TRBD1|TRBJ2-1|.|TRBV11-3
CASRGGNNEQFF
TGTGCCAGCAGAGGGGGCAACAATGAGCAGTTCTTC
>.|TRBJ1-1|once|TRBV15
CATSRDLVNTEAFF
TGTGCCACCAGCAGAGATCTGGTGAACACTGAAGCTTTCTTT
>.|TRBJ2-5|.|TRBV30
CAWKGSTASGTQYF
TGTGCCTGGAAGGGCTCCACAGCTTCTGGGACCCAGTACTTC
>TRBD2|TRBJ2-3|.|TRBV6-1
CASSERGGSGTDTQYF
TGTGCCAGCAGTGAACGCGGGGGTTCGGGCACAGATACGCAGTATTTT
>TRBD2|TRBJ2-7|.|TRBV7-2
CASSFSSGPYEQYF
TGTGCCAGCAGCTTCTCTAGCGGCCCCTACGAGCAGTACTTC
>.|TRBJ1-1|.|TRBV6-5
CASSYTRENTEAFF
TGTGCCAGCAGTTACACCAGGGAGAACACTGAAGCTTTCTTT
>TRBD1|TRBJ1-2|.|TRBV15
CATSRADGTGDLRFYGYTF
TGTGCCACCAGCAGAGCGGATGGGACAGGGGATCTCCGATTCTATGGCTACACCTTC
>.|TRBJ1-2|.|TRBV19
CASSIQEGYGYTF
TGTGCCAGTAGTATTCAGGAGGGCTATGGCTACACCTTC
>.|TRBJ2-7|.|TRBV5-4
CASGRGGVSSYEQYF
TGTGCCAGTGGGCGGGGTGGGGTCAGCTCCTACGAGCAGTACTTC
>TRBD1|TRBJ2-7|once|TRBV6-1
CASSEGQGLGEQYF
TGTGCCAGCAGTGAAGGACAGGGGCTGGGCGAGCAGTACTTC
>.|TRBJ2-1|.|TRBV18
CASSFRGMGQVAGNEQFF
TGTGCCAGCTCCTTCCGGGGGATGGGCCAGGTAGCAGGCAATGAGCAGTTCTTC
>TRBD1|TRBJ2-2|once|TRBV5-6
CASNPTGAYFGTGELFF
TGTGCCAGCAACCCTACAGGGGCCTACTTTGGCACCGGGGAGCTGTTTTTT
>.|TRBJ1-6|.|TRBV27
CASSLGRGSGSPLHF
TGTGCCAGCAGTTTAGGAAGGGGTTCGGGGTCACCCCTCCACTTT
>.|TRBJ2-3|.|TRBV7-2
CASSPPSSLGQYF
TGTGCCAGCAGCCCCCCCTCTTCGCTTGGGCAGTATTTT